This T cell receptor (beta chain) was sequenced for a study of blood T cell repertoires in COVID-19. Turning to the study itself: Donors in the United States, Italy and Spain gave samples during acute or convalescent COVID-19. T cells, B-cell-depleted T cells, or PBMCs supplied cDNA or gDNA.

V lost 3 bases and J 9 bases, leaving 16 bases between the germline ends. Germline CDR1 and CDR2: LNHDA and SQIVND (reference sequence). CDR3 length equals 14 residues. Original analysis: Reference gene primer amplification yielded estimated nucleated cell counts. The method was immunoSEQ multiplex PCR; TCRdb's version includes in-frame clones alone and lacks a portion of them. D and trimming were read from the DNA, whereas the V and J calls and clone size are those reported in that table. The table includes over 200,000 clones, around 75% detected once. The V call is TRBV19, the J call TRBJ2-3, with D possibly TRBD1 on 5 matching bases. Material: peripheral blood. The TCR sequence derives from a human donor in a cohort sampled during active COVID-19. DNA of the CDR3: TGTGCCAGTAGTATGCTTCCAGGGCTCGGAACGCAGTATTTT. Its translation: CASSMLPGLGTQYF.